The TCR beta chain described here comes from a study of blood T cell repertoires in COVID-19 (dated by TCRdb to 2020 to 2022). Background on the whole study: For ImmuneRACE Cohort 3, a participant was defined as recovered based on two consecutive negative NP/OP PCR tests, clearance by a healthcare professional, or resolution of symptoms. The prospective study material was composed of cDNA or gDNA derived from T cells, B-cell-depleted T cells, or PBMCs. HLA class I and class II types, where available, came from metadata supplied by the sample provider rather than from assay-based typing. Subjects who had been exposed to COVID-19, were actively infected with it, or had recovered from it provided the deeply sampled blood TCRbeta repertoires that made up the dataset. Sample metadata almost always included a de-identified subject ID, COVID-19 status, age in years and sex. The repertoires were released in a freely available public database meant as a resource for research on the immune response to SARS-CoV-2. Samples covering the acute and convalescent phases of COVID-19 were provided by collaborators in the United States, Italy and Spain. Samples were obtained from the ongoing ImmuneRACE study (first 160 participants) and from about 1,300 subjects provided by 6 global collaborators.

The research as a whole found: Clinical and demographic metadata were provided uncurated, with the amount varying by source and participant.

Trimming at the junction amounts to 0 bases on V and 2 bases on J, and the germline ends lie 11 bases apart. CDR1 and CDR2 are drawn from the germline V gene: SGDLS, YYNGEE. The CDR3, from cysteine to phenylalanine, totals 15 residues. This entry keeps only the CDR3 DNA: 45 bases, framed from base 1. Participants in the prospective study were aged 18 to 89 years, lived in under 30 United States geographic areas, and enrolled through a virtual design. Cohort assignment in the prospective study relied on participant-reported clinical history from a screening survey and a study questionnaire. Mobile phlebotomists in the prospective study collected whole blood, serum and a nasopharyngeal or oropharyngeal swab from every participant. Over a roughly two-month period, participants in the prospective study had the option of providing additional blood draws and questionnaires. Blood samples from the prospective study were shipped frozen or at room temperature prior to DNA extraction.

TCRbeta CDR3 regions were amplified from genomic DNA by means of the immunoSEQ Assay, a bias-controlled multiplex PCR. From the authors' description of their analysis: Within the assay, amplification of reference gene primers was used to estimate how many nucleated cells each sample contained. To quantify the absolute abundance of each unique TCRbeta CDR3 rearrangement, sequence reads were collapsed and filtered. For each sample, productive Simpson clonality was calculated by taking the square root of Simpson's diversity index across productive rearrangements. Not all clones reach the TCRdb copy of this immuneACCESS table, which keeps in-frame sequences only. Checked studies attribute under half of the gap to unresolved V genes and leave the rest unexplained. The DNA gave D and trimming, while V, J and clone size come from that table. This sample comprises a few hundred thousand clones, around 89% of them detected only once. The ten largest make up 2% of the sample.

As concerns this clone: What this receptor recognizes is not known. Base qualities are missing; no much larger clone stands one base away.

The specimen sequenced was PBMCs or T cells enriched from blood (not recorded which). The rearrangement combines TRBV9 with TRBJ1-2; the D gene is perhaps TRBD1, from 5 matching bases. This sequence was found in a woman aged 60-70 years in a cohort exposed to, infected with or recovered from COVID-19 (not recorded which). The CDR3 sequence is CASSVGRGINYGYTF. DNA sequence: TGTGCCAGCAGCGTAGGTCGGGGGATAAACTATGGCTACACCTTC.